Presented here are 25 T cell receptor beta chains from one specimen sequenced in a study of cytomegalovirus exposure and HLA in healthy donors. Both 60 Vbeta primers and 13 Jbeta primers went into the PCR. Libraries were prepared by immunoSEQ multiplex PCR; TCRdb keeps only in-frame clonotypes and omits some of them. The sample contains fewer than 110,000 clones, roughly four fifths of which appear only once. The sample consisted of PBMCs. These receptors originate from a man aged 18 to 30 in good health and CMV-seronegative.

The rearrangement uses TRBV10-3 and TRBJ1-2, with 7 bases fitting TRBD1. V shed 0 bases and J 8 bases; nucleotides not matched to a gene: 6. The CDR3 runs 14 residues. Germline lookup yields CDR1 ENHRY and CDR2 SYGVKD. CDR3 DNA sequence: TGTGCCATCAGTGAGTCGACAGGGTTGGGCGGCTACACCTTC. It codes for CAISESTGLGGYTF.

This rearrangement joins TRBV10-3 to TRBJ1-2; no definite D call. Trimming removed 3 bases from V and 4 bases from J, with 12 bases in between. Germline lookup yields CDR1 ENHRY and CDR2 SYGVKD. The CDR3 totals 14 residues. CDR3 nucleotides: TGTGCCATCAGTGAACAGCGAGAGGGCTATGGCTACACCTTC. It yields the protein CAISEQREGYGYTF.

This rearrangement joins TRBV10-3 to TRBJ1-1; D remains unclear. The CDR3 has 11 amino acids. Germline V gene lookup returns CDR1 ENHRY and CDR2 SYGVKD. V was cut by 11 bases and J by 1 base, with 8 bases left in between. The CDR3 sequence is CAATQNTEAFF. CDR3 in DNA: TGTGCCGCGACACAGAACACTGAAGCTTTCTTT.

This clone was seen a handful of times. The chain joins TRBV5-1 to TRBJ2-5; D is uncertain. This CDR3 has 13 residues. Germline CDR1 reads SGHRS; CDR2 reads YFSETQ. The ends were cut back, 1 base at V and 1 base at J, with 5 bases in the middle. The CDR3 DNA is TGCGCCAGCAGCTTGCTAGGCCAAGAGACCCAGTACTTC. Its translation: CASSLLGQETQYF.

This chain uses TRBV29-1 with TRBJ2-2; 8 bases fit TRBD1. V was clipped by 6 bases and J by 0 bases; unmatched bases: 12. The CDR3 has 17 residues. Germline V gene data show CDR1 as SQVTM and CDR2 as ANQGSEA. Here the CDR3 reads CSVYRGAGVSNTGELFF. The CDR3, as DNA: TGCAGCGTGTACAGGGGGGCAGGAGTATCGAACACCGGGGAGCTGTTTTTT.

The V call is TRBV19, the J call TRBJ2-7; a possible D gene is TRBD2 (6 bases). V gave up 3 bases and J gave up 6 bases, with 12 bases separating them. Germline loops: CDR1 LNHDA, CDR2 SQIVND (reference sequence). The CDR3 sequence is 13 residues long. The CDR3 loop reads CASSIGAGGEQYF. The CDR3 nucleotides read TGTGCCAGTAGTATCGGAGCCGGGGGCGAGCAGTACTTC.

The rearrangement uses TRBV10-3 and TRBJ1-4, with unresolved D. V lost 2 bases and J 4 bases, leaving 11 bases between the germline ends. CDR3 length equals 15 residues. CDR1 is ENHRY, CDR2 SYGVKD, per germline. CDR3 sequence reads: CAISERGVGNEKLFF. CDR3 in DNA: TGTGCCATCAGTGAGCGGGGAGTGGGTAATGAAAAACTGTTTTTT.

V and J are TRBV5-1 and TRBJ1-2; weak D call: TRBD1 (6 bases). This CDR3 contains 15 residues. Germline-derived CDR1 and CDR2 are SGHRS and YFSETQ. V was cut by 4 bases and J by 0 bases, with 13 bases left in between. The CDR3 nucleotides read TGCGCCAGCAGCGCCGACAGGCAGACTAACTATGGCTACACCTTC. Translation gives CASSADRQTNYGYTF.

CDR3 loop: CASSLGLNEQYF. In DNA form, the CDR3 reads TGTGCCAGCAGCTTAGGACTTAACGAGCAGTACTTC. The chain recombines TRBV7-9 with TRBJ2-7, with D unresolved. Germline V CDR1 and CDR2: SEHNR, FQNEAQ (reference sequence). Trimming shortened V by 1 base and J by 5 bases, and 6 bases separated the two germline ends. The CDR3 has 12 amino acids.

The V and J genes are TRBV5-1 and TRBJ1-1; possible D gene TRBD1, 6 bases. The CDR3 extends over 14 amino acids. V shed 8 bases and J shed 0 bases, with 14 bases lying between them. The V gene's germline CDR1 is SGHRS and CDR2 YFSETQ. The DNA of the CDR3 is TGCGCCAGTGCCTACAGGGAAGTGAACACTGAAGCTTTCTTT. Translation: CASAYREVNTEAFF.

This clone occurred once. This chain joins TRBV7-2 and TRBJ1-3, with D tentatively TRBD1 (6 bases). This CDR3 contains 13 residues. V lost 5 bases to trimming and J lost 7 bases, with 12 bases between them. Germline V lookup: CDR1 SGHTA, CDR2 FQGNSA. CDR3 in DNA: TGTGCCAGCAGCATAGACAGGCGGAACACCATATATTTT. Translating gives CASSIDRRNTIYF.

As for this clone: The CDR3 end shows no conserved phenylalanine or tryptophan, and so a read error is likely. No DNA is shown, since the ends of the CDR3 on it are uncertain; the CDR3 is the one TCRdb lists. V and J are TRBV11-3 and TRBJ1-1; TRBD1 was called by the table and not checked on the DNA. Germline loops: CDR1 SGHNT, CDR2 YENEEA. Both ends counted, the CDR3 spans 10 residues. CDR3 in amino acids: CASSLPHRPL.

The gene calls are TRBV5-1 and TRBJ2-2, with 7 bases aligning to TRBD1. V lost 7 bases to trimming and J lost 1 base; unmatched junction nucleotides: 4. The CDR3 loop spans 14 amino acids. Germline V CDR1 and CDR2: SGHRS, YFSETQ. CDR3 DNA: TGCGCCAGCCGGACAGGCCTGAACACCGGGGAGCTGTTTTTT. Translating gives CASRTGLNTGELFF. Using reference TRBV5-1 and TRBJ2-2 for the parts outside the CDR3, the full variable domain is KAGVTQTPRYLIKTRGQQVTLSCSPISGHRSVSWYQQTPGQGLQFLFEYFSETQRNKGNFPGRFSGRQFSNSRSEMNVSTLELGDSALYLCASRTGLNTGELFFGEGSRLTVL.

V usage is TRBV13 and J usage is TRBJ2-3, with 8 nucleotides matching TRBD2. The ends lost 4 bases at V and 5 bases at J; junction bases unmatched: 11. Germline V lookup: CDR1 PRHDT, CDR2 FYEKMQ (reference sequence). This CDR3 is built from 16 residues. The CDR3: CASSSPLGGALDTQYF. The CDR3 bases are TGTGCCAGCAGCTCCCCCCTCGGGGGGGCCTTAGATACGCAGTATTTT.

The chain joins TRBV9 to TRBJ2-1; D unclear. V lost 4 bases to trimming and J lost 4 bases, with 15 bases between them. The CDR3 totals 15 residues. Per the germline V gene, CDR1 is SGDLS and CDR2 is YYNGEE. The DNA of the CDR3 is TGTGCCAGCAGCCAGACCCTCGGCGGTTACAATGAGCAGTTCTTC. This encodes CASSQTLGGYNEQFF.

The chain links TRBV2 to TRBJ1-2, with D perhaps TRBD1 (6 bases). CDR3 length equals 12 residues. V lost 2 bases and J lost 5, with 6 bases in between. The V gene's germline CDR1 is SNHLY and CDR2 FYNNEI. The CDR3 loop reads CASSEQGYGYTF. CDR3 DNA sequence: TGTGCCAGCAGTGAACAGGGGTATGGCTACACCTTC.

J is TRBJ2-3 and V is TRBV18; 7 bases fit TRBD1. CDR3 length equals 15 residues. CDR1 and CDR2 from the germline V gene are KGHSH and LQKENI. Trimming at V came to 2 bases and at J to 1 base, leaving 3 bases not matched to a gene. CDR3 sequence: CASSPVGGRTDTQYF. The CDR3 nucleotides are TGTGCCAGCTCACCAGTAGGGGGCCGCACAGATACGCAGTATTTT.

V gene TRBV29-1 combines with J gene TRBJ2-7; tentatively, D is TRBD1 (6 bases). V gave up 5 bases and J gave up 5 bases, with 16 bases separating them. The CDR3 runs 13 residues. Looked up from germline, CDR1 is SQVTM and CDR2 is ANQGSEA. CDR3 region: CSVRGGAHNEQYF. CDR3 nucleotide sequence: TGCAGCGTTCGAGGGGGAGCTCACAACGAGCAGTACTTC.

The V and J genes are TRBV27 and TRBJ2-7; D remains unclear. Per germline, CDR1 MNHEY and CDR2 SMNVEV (reference sequence). Trimming removed 4 bases from V and 4 bases from J, with 11 bases in between. The CDR3 consists of 13 residues. CDR3 residues: CASSYKATYEQYF. DNA for the CDR3: TGTGCCAGCAGTTATAAGGCGACTTACGAGCAGTACTTC.

The V call is TRBV6-5, the J call TRBJ2-5; 11 nucleotides agree with TRBD1. The CDR3 is 13 amino acids. V dropped 8 bases and J dropped 7; count of bases not matched to a gene: 6. The germline CDR1 and CDR2 sequences are MNHEY and SVGAGI. The CDR3 region is CASGPGTGGTQYF. CDR3 sequence (DNA): TGTGCCAGCGGACCCGGGACAGGGGGGACCCAGTACTTC.

The chain recombines TRBV20-1 with TRBJ2-7; D gene uncertain. This CDR3 has 11 residues. The V end lost 5 bases, the J end lost 6 bases, and 11 bases lay between the germline ends. From germline, CDR1 is DFQATT and CDR2 SNEGSKA (reference sequence). CDR3 amino acids: CSAVDSLEQYF. The CDR3 DNA sequence: TGCAGTGCTGTTGACTCTCTCGAGCAGTACTTC.

A note on this clone: At the DNA level, this CDR3 is encoded by other sequences in the same sample as well. V usage is TRBV6-1 and J usage is TRBJ2-5; 7 positions match TRBD2. Germline V CDR1 and CDR2: MNHNS, SASEGT. V was pared by 8 bases and J by 1 base, with 4 bases of the junction left unmatched. The CDR3 covers 13 residues. CDR3 region: CASSGGSQETQYF. The CDR3 nucleotides read TGTGCCAGCTCCGGGGGGAGCCAAGAGACCCAGTACTTC.

This chain uses TRBV18 with TRBJ1-2; D remains ambiguous. Trimming took 4 bases from V and 4 from J, leaving 10 bases between them. The CDR3 contains 13 residues. CDR1 and CDR2 from the germline V gene are KGHSH and LQKENI. The CDR3 sequence: CASSQEQPYGYTF. The CDR3 DNA is TGTGCCAGCTCACAGGAACAGCCCTATGGCTACACCTTC.

The V and J genes are TRBV5-1 and TRBJ2-3, with 8 bases matching TRBD1. Germline V gene lookup returns CDR1 SGHRS and CDR2 YFSETQ. CDR3 length equals 20 residues. After removal of 5 bases from V and 6 bases from J, the junction contained 26 bases not matched to a gene. The CDR3 reads CASRVKGQETGTPDGDTQYF. The DNA of the CDR3 is TGCGCCAGCAGGGTTAAGGGACAGGAGACCGGGACCCCCGACGGGGATACGCAGTATTTT.

V usage is TRBV7-3 and J usage is TRBJ2-5; a weak D match, TRBD2 (5 bases). V lost 5 bases, J lost 5 bases, and 15 bases lay in between. This CDR3 has 14 residues. Looked up from germline, CDR1 is SGHTA and CDR2 is FQGTGA. The CDR3 nucleotides are TGTGCCAGCAGCCTCGGCGGCAGCGGCGAGACCCAGTACTTC. Protein: CASSLGGSGETQYF.